This TCR beta chain came from a study of T cells in Graves' hyperthyroidism and ophthalmopathy (dated by TCRdb to the late 2010s). At the level of the whole study: To identify distinguishing TCR V-J signatures, a discovery cohort of about 100 patients was used, comprising 40 to 45 with Graves' ophthalmopathy and 55 to 65 with stable Graves' hyperthyroidism. TCR Vbeta CDR3 sequencing of 135 peripheral blood samples (over 40 ophthalmopathy, 75 or so hyperthyroidism and roughly 17 progressor patients) is reported in the paper. Following sampling, methimazole starting at 30 mg daily was given to hyperthyroidism patients, and high-dose intravenous methylprednisolone was given to ophthalmopathy patients. In addition, the study compared T-cell repertoires in thyroid tissue and in blood from 6 or 7 Graves' hyperthyroidism patients. For training and testing, the 110 or so patients in the discovery cohort were randomly divided in a 7:3 ratio. Prospective prediction of ophthalmopathy was tested in an independent validation cohort consisting of 18 hyperthyroidism patients and some 15 patients who later progressed to ophthalmopathy.

Concerning this clonotype: The antigen this receptor binds is unknown. Base qualities are not at hand, and no much larger clone is one base apart.

The TCR beta CDR3 regions were amplified from the RNA transcripts. The TCR CDR3 was subjected to a first round of RT-PCR using the HTBI primer set and the Qiagen OneStep RT-PCR kit. Libraries were constructed in a second round of multiplex PCR, after which size selection and purification were performed. The libraries were sequenced on an Illumina HiSeq2000 using paired-end 100 bp reads. Per the original workflow: Raw data were processed with SOAPnuke, discarding reads with adapters, uncalled bases, mean Phred below 15, or no exact constant-primer or identifier match. High-quality paired reads were merged with COPE v1.2.5, and unique nucleotide sequences were defined as clonotypes. MiTCR v1.1 was used to align the clonotypes against IMGT TRBV, TRBD and TRBJ reference segments. The analysis was restricted to V-J combinations with a frequency above 0.0001, which together covered 98% to 99.2% of the repertoires. A TCS score was defined as the ratio of F50 (clonal expansion) to E x V (chaos), with BLOSUM62-based TCRdist applied between CDR3 peptides within each V-J. Welch's t-statistics and random forest reduced fewer than 550 V-J features to 10 to 15, which were used in a naive Bayes classifier (R e1071). The Morisita-Horn index was used to measure how similar the thyroid and blood repertoires were. TCRdb reworked the public reads: Q25 trimming with fastp, MiXCR clone assembly, productive beta chains retained. Every CDR3 protein is listed once, alongside the most common genes and DNA of its rows. These V and J calls originate from TCRdb's pipeline instead of the authors' own analysis. This sample has about 570,000 distinct CDR3 sequences in its table, and about half of those were observed once. Roughly 19% of the sample is in the top ten clones.

Results the study describes overall, beyond this receptor: Most expanded thyroid clonotypes (frequency above 0.001) were also found in blood, which suggests that blood repertoires may mirror thyroid immune responses. Sample size was not statistically predetermined, and investigators were not blinded to group allocation. In validation, the model predicted progression to ophthalmopathy with around 71% sensitivity and 72% to 85% specificity, a median of around 6.6 months before onset. A model built on a 13 V-J signature distinguished ophthalmopathy from stable hyperthyroidism, reaching roughly 88% sensitivity and around 81% specificity in cross-validation and 80%/75% in testing.

Trimming at the junction amounts to 2 bases on V and 3 bases on J, and the germline ends lie 13 bases apart. Sequences MNHEY (CDR1) and SVGAGI (CDR2) are obtained from the germline V gene. From its cysteine to its phenylalanine, the CDR3 spans 15 amino acids. Only the CDR3 region is kept as DNA, spanning 45 bases read in frame from base 1. The study excluded patients with uncontrolled infections, other autoimmune diseases, pregnancy or lactation. Diagnoses were based on clinical symptoms, serum thyroxine and TRAb, thyroid ultrasound and orbital computed tomography. Total RNA was extracted using Trizol reagent, and RNA quality was assessed on an Agilent 2100 Bioanalyzer.

Material for sequencing was peripheral blood or thyroid tissue (not recorded which). The receptor's source is an adult woman with Graves' disease, either hyperthyroidism or ophthalmopathy (not recorded which). Rearrangement joined TRBV6-5 to TRBJ1-2, with TRBD1 perhaps the D gene, on 5 matching bases. The nucleotide sequence is given as TGTGCCAGCAGTTACGAGGCAGGGAATCACTATGGCTACACCTTC. This codes for CASSYEAGNHYGYTF.